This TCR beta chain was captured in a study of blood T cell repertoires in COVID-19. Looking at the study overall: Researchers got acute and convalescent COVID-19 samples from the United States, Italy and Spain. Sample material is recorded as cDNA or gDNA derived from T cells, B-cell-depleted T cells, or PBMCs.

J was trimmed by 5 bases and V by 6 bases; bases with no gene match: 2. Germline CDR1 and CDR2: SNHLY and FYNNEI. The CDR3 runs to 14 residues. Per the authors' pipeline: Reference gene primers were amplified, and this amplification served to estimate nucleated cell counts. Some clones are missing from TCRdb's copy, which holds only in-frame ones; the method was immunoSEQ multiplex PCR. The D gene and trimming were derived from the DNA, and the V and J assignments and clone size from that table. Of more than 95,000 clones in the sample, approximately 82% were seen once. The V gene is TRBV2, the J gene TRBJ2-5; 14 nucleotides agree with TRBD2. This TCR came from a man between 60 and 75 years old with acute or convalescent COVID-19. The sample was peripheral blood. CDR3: CASRGTSGSETQYF. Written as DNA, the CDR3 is TGTGCCAGCAGGGGGACTAGCGGGAGTGAGACCCAGTACTTC.